This T cell receptor (beta chain) was identified during a study of cytomegalovirus exposure and HLA in healthy donors (dated by TCRdb to the late 2010s). Some background on the complete study: According to a later analysis, the 100 to 150 validation repertoires were produced on the same platform as the approximately 620 repertoires of the first cohort. The aim of the study was to test whether cataloging public T cell receptors could identify signatures of past pathogen exposure. Besides the first cohort of around 700 subjects, a separate validation cohort made up of about 120 different subjects was used. To predict cytomegalovirus infection status, the study combined high-throughput TCR immunosequencing, statistical association of individual TCRs with disease status, and machine learning.

The CDR3 spans 16 residues, from the cysteine through the phenylalanine. The sequence is cut down to CDR3 DNA, 48 bases in frame from base 1. The junction shows trimming of 3 bases on V and 0 bases on J, and the gene matches do not reach 6 bases of it. The germline V gene supplies CDR1 KGHSH and CDR2 LQKENI. In regard to this clone: Its antigen specificity is not known. No base-level quality is on record; no much larger clone is a single base apart.

The protocol used for the library was the immunoSEQ multiplex PCR assay. Regarding the original processing steps: To diagnose cytomegalovirus status from the catalog of TCR beta chain sequences, a statistical classification framework was built. TCRdb carries this immuneACCESS record with in-frame sequences only. Its versions omit some clonotypes, under half of them owing to an unresolved V gene in the studies checked, with the rest unexplained. V, J and clone size reflect that table, while D and trimming were determined from the DNA. The sample contains 170,000 or so clones, 80% to 85% of them found a single time. The biggest ten clones account for under 3.5% of the sample. What the study reported, not specific to this receptor: In vitro tests confirmed that a few of the cytomegalovirus-associated TCR beta chains recognize cytomegalovirus antigens. In a later analysis, TCRs clustered in the first cohort were found to also tend to co-occur in the 120 validation repertoires, with 90% to 95% of cluster scores above 0. The study gave a list of 150 to 200 TCR beta chains associated with cytomegalovirus. A later analysis lacked HLA typing for the validation cohort, so it scored co-occurrence in that cohort across all 110 or so repertoires. Most TCR sequences were observed very rarely across donors, whereas some public TCRs were present in many individuals. It was suggested by the authors that the approach could potentially be generalized to other disease states and immunological phenotypes. The classifier was reported to diagnose cytomegalovirus status with high specificity and sensitivity in both the original and validation cohorts.

The donors were included in the validation cohort of around 120 subjects, a group kept apart from the roughly 680-subject first cohort. The sequence joins TRBV18 to TRBJ1-1, with 8 central nucleotides matching TRBD1. Sequencing used PBMCs. The receptor's source is a woman aged 18 to 35 in good health and CMV-seropositive. The bases are TGTGCCAGCTCACCGCAGGGGGCAGGCGTGAACACTGAAGCTTTCTTT. Its product reads: CASSPQGAGVNTEAFF.